The 25 T cell receptor beta chains reported below all come from one sample, sequenced in a study of T-cell memory formation after mild COVID-19. TCRdb re-derived calls from the 5' RACE reads in MiXCR, one entry per CDR3 protein. The table records hundreds of thousands of distinct CDR3 sequences, about 24% of them present only once. Input material: PBMCs or a T cell subset sorted from them (not recorded which). The receptors originated from an adult woman who had mild COVID-19 (a few samples of this study predate the infection). Cell type and time point are not known.

The V gene is TRBV4-1, the J gene TRBJ2-7; D not resolved. The CDR3 sequence is 15 residues long. With 1 base removed from V and 2 bases from J, the gap between germline ends came to 12 bases. Germline V gene lookup returns CDR1 MGHRA and CDR2 YSYEKL. The CDR3 reads CASSQGRAGAYEQYF. CDR3 DNA sequence: TGCGCCAGCAGCCAAGGAAGGGCAGGAGCCTACGAGCAGTACTTC.

J is TRBJ2-7 and V is TRBV6-5; 12 bases align to TRBD2. The CDR3 has 16 amino acids. The junction had 8 bases not matched to a gene; V was cut back by 6 bases and J by 2 bases. Germline V gene data show CDR1 as MNHEY and CDR2 as SVGAGI. The CDR3, as DNA: TGTGCCAGCAGGGGACAGCTAGCGGGAGGGCCCTACGAGCAGTACTTC. Protein: CASRGQLAGGPYEQYF.

This chain joins TRBV7-8 and TRBJ2-5; 10 nucleotides align to TRBD2. With V trimmed by 3 bases and J by 3 bases, 1 base remained unmatched. Germline loops: CDR1 SGHVS, CDR2 FQNEAQ. The CDR3 loop spans 14 amino acids. DNA for the CDR3: TGTGCCAGCAGCTTGAGCGGGGGGGAAGAGACCCAGTACTTC. This codes for CASSLSGGEETQYF.

A few counts support this clonotype. The chain recombines TRBV11-2 with TRBJ2-1; 7 nucleotides line up with TRBD2. Germline-derived CDR1 and CDR2 are SGHAT and FQNNGV. V was pared by 3 bases and J by 3 bases, with 8 bases of the junction left unmatched. The CDR3 runs 16 residues. CDR3 coding DNA: TGTGCCAGCAGCTTCCAGGCGGGAGTGCACTACAATGAGCAGTTCTTC. It encodes CASSFQAGVHYNEQFF. The entire variable domain, with the rest obtained from reference TRBV11-2 and TRBJ2-1, is as follows: EAGVAQSPRYKIIEKRQSVAFWCNPISGHATLYWYQQILGQGPKLLIQFQNNGVVDDSQLPKDRFSAERLKGVDSTLKIQPAKLEDSAVYLCASSFQAGVHYNEQFFGPGTRLTVL.

This clonotype was counted between two and nine times. CDR3 in DNA: TGCGCCAGCAGTTCCGGCCGGGACGGAGCCTTCGGCTACACCTTC. Translated: CASSSGRDGAFGYTF. V gene TRBV5-1 combines with J gene TRBJ1-2, with D possibly TRBD1 on 5 matching bases. CDR3 length equals 15 residues. Per the germline V gene, CDR1 is SGHRS and CDR2 is YFSETQ. Trimming stripped 5 bases from V and 8 bases from J, with 22 bases between. Full variable domain (rest looked up from reference TRBV5-1 and TRBJ1-2): KAGVTQTPRYLIKTRGQQVTLSCSPISGHRSVSWYQQTPGQGLQFLFEYFSETQRNKGNFPGRFSGRQFSNSRSEMNVSTLELGDSALYLCASSSGRDGAFGYTFGSGTRLTVV.

The V gene is TRBV7-9, the J gene TRBJ2-2; 9 bases are shared with TRBD2. CDR1 and CDR2 from the germline V gene are SEHNR and FQNEAQ (reference sequence). Trimming cost V 5 bases and J 7 bases; bases outside gene matches: 5. This CDR3 has 14 residues. CDR3 amino acids: CASSLSGSIGELFF. The CDR3 DNA is TGTGCCAGCAGCCTTAGCGGGAGTATCGGGGAGCTGTTTTTT.

In its sample, this clonotype was seen a few times. J is TRBJ2-5 and V is TRBV7-9; 8 positions match TRBD1. V was clipped by 4 bases and J by 1 base; unmatched bases: 5. CDR1 is SEHNR and CDR2 is FQNEAQ in the germline V gene (reference sequence). The CDR3 spans 15 residues. CDR3 sequence: CASSSGQAAQETQYF. Here the CDR3 DNA reads TGTGCCAGCAGCTCGGGACAGGCAGCCCAAGAGACCCAGTACTTC.

This clonotype has a handful of counts. The chain couples TRBV7-9 to TRBJ1-4; D gene uncertain. Per germline, CDR1 SEHNR and CDR2 FQNEAQ (reference sequence). V was clipped by 1 base and J by 5 bases, with 8 bases between them. The length of the CDR3 is 14 residues. Here the CDR3 DNA reads TGTGCCAGCAGCTTAGACGGTCCGAATGAAAAACTGTTTTTT. Protein product: CASSLDGPNEKLFF.

This clonotype was seen more than once but under ten times. The chain links TRBV18 to TRBJ1-1; maybe TRBD1 (5 bases). This CDR3 has 16 residues. Deletions cut 5 bases from V and 1 base from J, with 17 bases between. CDR1 is KGHSH, CDR2 LQKENI, per germline. The CDR3 DNA sequence: TGTGCCAGCTCATCCTTAGACAGTGTTAGGAACACTGAAGCTTTCTTT. This encodes CASSSLDSVRNTEAFF.

This clonotype was counted only a few times. The rearrangement joins TRBV27 to TRBJ2-1; no clear D. Deletions cut 8 bases from V and 9 bases from J, with 14 bases between. From germline, CDR1 is MNHEY and CDR2 SMNVEV (reference sequence). This CDR3 is 12 amino acids long. In DNA form, the CDR3 reads TGTGCCAGCCTTAGGGCGCCGGGTGAGCAGTTCTTC. Protein sequence: CASLRAPGEQFF.

V is TRBV25-1 and J is TRBJ1-1; D might be TRBD1 (5 bases). The CDR3 contains 13 residues. V was pared by 4 bases and J by 3 bases, with 9 bases between. CDR1 and CDR2 from the germline V gene are MGHDK and SYGVNS. In DNA form, the CDR3 reads TGTGCCAGCAGTGGAGGGACCGACACTGAAGCTTTCTTT. Translating it yields CASSGGTDTEAFF.

The rearrangement joins TRBV6-1 to TRBJ2-1, with 8 nucleotides matching TRBD1. The CDR3 extends over 16 amino acids. V was clipped by 7 bases and J by 0 bases; unmatched bases: 8. CDR1 MNHNS and CDR2 SASEGT come from the germline V gene. This CDR3 is CASNPGQASSYNEQFF. Here the CDR3 DNA reads TGTGCCAGCAACCCGGGACAGGCAAGCTCCTACAATGAGCAGTTCTTC.

This clonotype was seen a few times. This chain uses TRBV7-9 with TRBJ2-4; D gene uncertain. This CDR3 is 12 amino acids long. Germline assignment: CDR1 SEHNR and CDR2 FQNEAQ (reference sequence). The germline V and J ends were trimmed by 5 bases and 5 bases, with 7 bases remaining between them. CDR3 region: CASSVLENIQYF. For the CDR3, the DNA is TGTGCCAGCAGCGTCCTCGAAAACATTCAGTACTTC.

At least ten counts were recorded for this clonotype. A read error may account for a junction end that differs from germline. The rearrangement uses TRBV11-2 and TRBJ2-1; tentative D call: TRBD2 (6 bases). CDR1 SGHAT and CDR2 FQNNGV come from the germline V gene. This CDR3 region has 13 residues. Written as DNA, the CDR3 is TGTGCCAGCAGCTCACCTACTAGCCTCCAGACCTCCTTC. Its protein product is CASSSPTSLQTSF.

This clonotype was picked up a small number of times. This sequence joins TRBV29-1 and TRBJ2-5, with 12 bases fitting TRBD2. Germline CDR1 is SQVTM and CDR2 is ANQGSEA. This CDR3 contains 14 residues. V gave up 7 bases and J gave up 4 bases; unmatched junction bases: 7. DNA for the CDR3: TGCAGCGGCCAACTAGCGGGGGGCCTAGAGACCCAGTACTTC. Protein: CSGQLAGGLETQYF.

The V and J genes are TRBV29-1 and TRBJ2-1, with TRBD1 matching over 7 bases. This CDR3 is 14 amino acids long. V lost 7 bases to trimming and J lost 5 bases; unmatched junction nucleotides: 11. Germline V CDR1 and CDR2: SQVTM, ANQGSEA. CDR3 residues: CSGAPGTDHNEQFF. The CDR3 nucleotides read TGCAGCGGAGCTCCCGGGACAGATCACAATGAGCAGTTCTTC.

This clonotype appeared a few times. Here the CDR3 DNA reads TGCGCCAGCAGAAGCCAAGCTAGCGGGGGGAGTGATGAGCAGTTCTTC. This gives the protein CASRSQASGGSDEQFF. V is TRBV5-1 and J is TRBJ2-1; 11 nucleotides line up with TRBD2. Per the germline V gene, CDR1 is SGHRS and CDR2 is YFSETQ. Losses at the gene ends were 5 bases for V and 8 bases for J; bases not matched to a gene: 12. This CDR3 is built from 16 residues.

This clonotype has a handful of counts. This chain joins TRBV12-3 or TRBV12-4 and TRBJ2-2; no definite D call. The CDR3 covers 13 residues. With 7 bases removed from V and 7 bases from J, the gap between germline ends came to 13 bases. The DNA for the CDR3 is TGTGCCAGCACCCCCACAGAGGTCGGGGAGCTGTTTTTT. This gives the protein CASTPTEVGELFF.

The chain employs TRBV30 and TRBJ2-5, with unresolved D. The CDR3 loop spans 14 amino acids. The V gene's germline CDR1 is GTSNPN and CDR2 SVGIG (reference sequence). V lost 2 bases, J lost 4 bases, and 14 bases lay in between. CDR3 in amino acids: CAWSTPRLRETQYF. The CDR3, as DNA: TGTGCCTGGAGTACTCCTAGGTTGCGAGAGACCCAGTACTTC.

There are a few counts of this clonotype. The gene calls are TRBV24-1 and TRBJ2-1; no clear D. Germline V gives CDR1 KGHDR, CDR2 SFDVKD. Trimming removed 5 bases at V and 7 bases at J, with 5 bases between. This CDR3 has 11 amino acids. The CDR3 loop is CATSAQNEQFF. CDR3 nucleotide sequence: TGTGCCACCAGTGCCCAAAATGAGCAGTTCTTC.

This clonotype was recorded a few times. This chain links TRBV5-8 with TRBJ1-2; D is unresolved. V was shortened by 0 bases and J by 4 bases, with 16 bases between the two germline ends. CDR1 SGHTS and CDR2 YDEGEE come from the germline V gene. The CDR3 is made up of 16 amino acids. For the CDR3, the DNA is TGTGCCAGCAGCTTGGGTCCCGTGATGCCTCTCTATGGCTACACCTTC. This gives the protein CASSLGPVMPLYGYTF.

The chain recombines TRBV12-3 or TRBV12-4 with TRBJ1-2; perhaps TRBD1 as D (6 bases). V was clipped by 3 bases and J by 5 bases, with 16 bases between them. The CDR3 covers 15 residues. The DNA of the CDR3 is TGTGCCAGCAGTTTTACAGGGAGCCTTCGGTATGGCTACACCTTC. Encoded protein: CASSFTGSLRYGYTF.

The J gene is TRBJ2-5, the V gene TRBV7-9; tentatively, D is TRBD2 (5 bases). Trimming took off 0 bases at V and 5 bases at J, with 13 bases between the two ends. Germline loops: CDR1 SEHNR, CDR2 FQNEAQ (reference sequence). The CDR3 covers 15 residues. In DNA form, the CDR3 reads TGTGCCAGCAGCTTAGCGGTTGGGAGCCTGGAGACCCAGTACTTC. Translation: CASSLAVGSLETQYF.

CDR3: CSVGAPSGGVYEQYF. CDR3 in DNA: TGCAGCGTTGGGGCCCCTAGCGGAGGGGTCTACGAGCAGTACTTC. The J gene is TRBJ2-7, the V gene TRBV29-1; 7 positions match TRBD2. V lost 4 bases and J lost 3; bases outside the gene matches: 12. This CDR3 region has 15 residues. Germline CDR1 reads SQVTM; CDR2 reads ANQGSEA.

This clonotype turned up a few times. This sequence joins TRBV4-2 and TRBJ1-2, with D uncertain. Trimming took off 0 bases at V and 5 bases at J, with 10 bases between the two ends. The CDR3 has 14 amino acids. Germline CDR1 reads LGHNA; CDR2 reads YNFKEQ. CDR3 DNA: TGTGCCAGCAGCCAAGATCCTGCAGTTTATGGCTACACCTTC. It encodes CASSQDPAVYGYTF.